A selection of T cell receptor beta chains follows, all from one sample in a study of blood T cell repertoires in COVID-19. TCRdb's table, derived via immunoSEQ multiplex PCR, lists solely in-frame clones and lacks some. The data hold more than 140,000 clones, with more than 65% observed a single time. The specimen sequenced was peripheral blood. The receptors here all came from a woman between 45 and 65 years old in a cohort sampled during active or convalescent COVID-19. Both conserved end residues are part of each CDR3. D genes are given only for firm matches. Clone size, where shown, is once, few, many, or a class for clones that have expanded.

size	D	V	J	CDR3	DNA
NA	NA	TRBV5-6	TRBJ1-1	CASSLEGNTEAFF	TGTGCCAGCAGCTTAGAGGGGAACACTGAAGCTTTCTTT
NA	NA	TRBV5-1	TRBJ1-1	CASSSHLNSTAMNTEAFF	TGCGCCAGCAGCTCCCACCTGAATTCGACAGCAATGAACACTGAAGCTTTCTTT
NA	TRBD1	TRBV30	TRBJ1-2	CAWSIDRGYYGYTF	TGTGCCTGGAGTATCGACAGGGGATACTATGGCTACACCTTC
NA	NA	TRBV21-1	TRBJ1-3	CASSKRESGNTIYF	TGTGCCAGCAGCAAGAGGGAATCTGGAAACACCATATATTTT
NA	NA	TRBV4-1	TRBJ1-2	CASTGTNEYGYTF	TGCGCCAGCACTGGGACAAACGAGTATGGCTACACCTTC
NA	NA	TRBV29-1	TRBJ2-1	CSSRAQPLSFNEQFF	TGCAGCTCCAGGGCCCAACCCTTAAGTTTCAATGAGCAGTTCTTC
NA	TRBD2	TRBV15	TRBJ2-5	CATSRGAGGRAETQYF	TGTGCCACCAGCAGAGGAGCGGGGGGGCGGGCGGAGACCCAGTACTTC
NA	TRBD2	TRBV7-6	TRBJ2-7	CASSREPLRASGVNYEQYF	TGTGCCAGCAGCCGCGAACCACTTAGGGCTAGCGGGGTTAATTACGAGCAGTACTTC
NA	TRBD1	TRBV30	TRBJ2-3	CARGTGRNTDTQYF	TGTGCCCGGGGGACAGGGCGGAACACAGATACGCAGTATTTT
few	TRBD1	TRBV4-1	TRBJ2-7	CASSQTTGEYEQYF	TGCGCCAGCAGCCAAACGACAGGGGAATACGAGCAGTACTTC
NA	TRBD1	TRBV25-1	TRBJ1-4	CASSDRDRPPKLFF	TGTGCCAGCAGTGACAGGGACAGGCCTCCCAAACTGTTTTTT
few	NA	TRBV7-9	TRBJ1-1	CASSGGTENTEAFF	TGTGCCAGCAGCGGGGGGACGGAGAACACTGAAGCTTTCTTT
NA	NA	TRBV6-6	TRBJ2-2	CASTGTGELFF	TGTGCCAGCACCGGCACCGGGGAGCTGTTTTTT
NA	TRBD1	TRBV5-1	TRBJ1-6	CASSYGTGSSPLHF	TGCGCCAGCAGCTACGGGACAGGGAGCTCACCCCTCCACTTT
NA	NA	TRBV3-1/TRBV3-2	TRBJ2-2	CASSRVAGELFF	TGTGCCAGCAGCCGAGTAGCCGGGGAGCTGTTTTTT
NA	TRBD2	TRBV7-2	TRBJ2-7	CASSFAASGGFYEQYF	TGTGCCAGCAGCTTTGCCGCTAGCGGGGGGTTCTACGAGCAGTACTTC
NA	NA	TRBV7-2	TRBJ1-3	CASSLEPTSTIYF	TGTGCCAGCAGCTTAGAACCAACAAGCACCATATATTTT
NA	NA	TRBV29-1	TRBJ2-4	CSVGAGEGAKNIQYF	TGCAGCGTTGGGGCAGGGGAGGGGGCCAAAAACATTCAGTACTTC
NA	NA	TRBV6-1	TRBJ1-1	CASSEVGGRTEAFF	TGTGCCAGCAGTGAAGTAGGTGGGAGGACTGAAGCTTTCTTT
few	TRBD2	TRBV3-1/TRBV3-2	TRBJ2-1	CASSQVGTSGGYSYNEQFF	TGTGCCAGCAGCCAAGTTGGGACTAGCGGGGGGTACTCCTACAATGAGCAGTTCTTC
NA	NA	TRBV4-1	TRBJ2-7	CASSPLDSSYEQYF	TGCGCCAGCAGCCCTTTGGACAGCTCCTACGAGCAGTACTTC
NA	TRBD1	TRBV27	TRBJ2-7	CASSPLIGQGNEQYF	TGTGCCAGCAGCCCTCTTATCGGACAGGGTAACGAGCAGTACTTC
NA	NA	TRBV12-5	TRBJ1-5	CASGFDSTGPQHF	TGTGCTAGTGGTTTCGACTCCACGGGGCCCCAGCATTTT
NA	TRBD2	TRBV7-2	TRBJ2-1	CASTARGGLYNEQFF	TGTGCCAGCACCGCCCGCGGGGGGCTATACAATGAGCAGTTCTTC
NA	NA	TRBV7-9	TRBJ2-5	CASGLNQETQYF	TGTGCCAGCGGGCTCAACCAAGAGACCCAGTACTTC
NA	NA	TRBV10-2	TRBJ1-5	CASSESLGLGAQHF	TGCGCCAGCAGTGAGTCGTTAGGACTTGGGGCCCAGCATTTT
NA	NA	TRBV19	TRBJ2-5	CASSPWKGARETQYF	TGTGCCAGTAGCCCATGGAAAGGGGCGCGGGAGACCCAGTACTTC
NA	NA	TRBV2	TRBJ1-2	CASSDRGGGYTF	TGTGCCAGCAGTGACAGGGGCGGTGGCTACACCTTC
NA	NA	TRBV5-1	TRBJ2-7	CASSLKQGREQYF	TGCGCCAGCAGCTTAAAACAGGGGAGGGAGCAGTACTTC
NA	NA	TRBV5-1	TRBJ1-1	CASSSGWTEAFF	TGCGCCAGCAGCTCCGGGTGGACTGAAGCTTTCTTT
NA	NA	TRBV11-2	TRBJ1-1	CASSFTGNTEAFF	TGTGCCAGCAGCTTTACAGGGAACACTGAAGCTTTCTTT
NA	NA	TRBV10-3	TRBJ1-1	CAIRPHDGMGSEAFF	TGTGCCATCAGGCCCCACGACGGGATGGGGTCTGAAGCTTTCTTT